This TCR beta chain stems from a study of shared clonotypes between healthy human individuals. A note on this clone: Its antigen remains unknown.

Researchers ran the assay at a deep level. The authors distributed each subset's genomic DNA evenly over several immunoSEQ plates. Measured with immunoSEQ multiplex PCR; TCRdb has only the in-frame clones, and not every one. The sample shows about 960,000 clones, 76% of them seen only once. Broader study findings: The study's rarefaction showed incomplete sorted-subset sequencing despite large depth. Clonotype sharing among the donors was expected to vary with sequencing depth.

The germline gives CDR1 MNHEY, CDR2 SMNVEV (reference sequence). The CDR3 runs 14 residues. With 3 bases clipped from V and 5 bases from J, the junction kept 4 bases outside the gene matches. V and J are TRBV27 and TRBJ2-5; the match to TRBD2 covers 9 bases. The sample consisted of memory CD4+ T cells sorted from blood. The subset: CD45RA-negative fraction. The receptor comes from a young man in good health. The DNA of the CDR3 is TGTGCCAGCAGTTTTAGCGGGAGACAGGAGACCCAGTACTTC. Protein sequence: CASSFSGRQETQYF.